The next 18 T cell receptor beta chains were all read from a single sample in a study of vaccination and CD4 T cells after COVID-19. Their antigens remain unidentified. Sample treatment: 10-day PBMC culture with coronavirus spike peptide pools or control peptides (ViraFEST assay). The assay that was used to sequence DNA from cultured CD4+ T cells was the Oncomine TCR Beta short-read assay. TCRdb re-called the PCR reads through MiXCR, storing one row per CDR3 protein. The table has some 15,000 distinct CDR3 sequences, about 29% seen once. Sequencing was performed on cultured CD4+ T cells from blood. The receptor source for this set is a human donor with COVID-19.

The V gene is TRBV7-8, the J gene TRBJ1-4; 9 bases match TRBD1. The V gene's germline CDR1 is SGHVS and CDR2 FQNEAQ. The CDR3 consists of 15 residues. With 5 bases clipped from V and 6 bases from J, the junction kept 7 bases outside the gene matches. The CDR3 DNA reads TGTGCCAGCAGCGTTTCAGGGACAGGGTATGAAAAACTGTTTTTT. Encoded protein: CASSVSGTGYEKLFF. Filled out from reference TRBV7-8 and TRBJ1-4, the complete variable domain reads GAGVSQSPRYKVAKRGQDVALRCDPISGHVSLFWYQQALGQGPEFLTYFQNEAQLDKSGLPSDRFFAERPEGSVSTLKIQRTQQEDSAVYLCASSVSGTGYEKLFFGSGTQLSVL.

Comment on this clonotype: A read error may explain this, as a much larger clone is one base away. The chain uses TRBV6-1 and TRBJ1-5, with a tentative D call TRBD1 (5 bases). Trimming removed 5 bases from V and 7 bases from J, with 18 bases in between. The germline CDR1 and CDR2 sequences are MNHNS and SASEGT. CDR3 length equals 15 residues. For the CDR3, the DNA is TGTGCCAGCAGTCAGGTGGGGGAGGCAGGGCAGCCCCAGCATTTT. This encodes CASSQVGEAGQPQHF.

The CDR3 here is CASKAQTRNEQFF. The CDR3 DNA is TGTGCCAGTAAAGCCCAGACTAGGAATGAGCAGTTCTTC. The rearrangement uses TRBV19 and TRBJ2-1; D might be TRBD2 (6 bases). CDR1 and CDR2 from the germline V gene are LNHDA and SQIVND (reference sequence). The CDR3 is 13 amino acids. Trimming took 7 bases from V and 7 from J, leaving 14 bases between them.

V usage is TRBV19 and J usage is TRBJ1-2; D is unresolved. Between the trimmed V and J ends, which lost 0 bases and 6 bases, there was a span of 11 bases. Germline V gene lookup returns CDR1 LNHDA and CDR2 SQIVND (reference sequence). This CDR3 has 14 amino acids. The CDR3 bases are TGTGCCAGTAGTATAGATCCGCAGATAAATGGCTACACCTTC. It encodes CASSIDPQINGYTF.

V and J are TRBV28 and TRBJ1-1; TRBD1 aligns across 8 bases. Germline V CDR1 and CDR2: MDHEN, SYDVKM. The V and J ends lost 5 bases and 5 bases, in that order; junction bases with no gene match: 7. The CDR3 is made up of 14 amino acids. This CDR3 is CASSLRDRSTEAFF. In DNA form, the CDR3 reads TGTGCCAGCAGTCTCCGGGACAGGTCGACTGAAGCTTTCTTT.

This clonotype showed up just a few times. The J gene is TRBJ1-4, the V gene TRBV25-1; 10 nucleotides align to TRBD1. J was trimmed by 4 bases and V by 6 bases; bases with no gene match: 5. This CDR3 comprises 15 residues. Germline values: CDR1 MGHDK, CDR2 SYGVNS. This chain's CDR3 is CASRRGTGVNEKLFF. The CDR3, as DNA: TGTGCCAGCAGACGAGGGACAGGGGTTAATGAAAAACTGTTTTTT.

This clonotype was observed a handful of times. Written as DNA, the CDR3 is TGTGCCTGGAGTGTCGCAGGGTCTGTTGGCTACACCTTC. This sequence encodes CAWSVAGSVGYTF. The chain employs TRBV30 and TRBJ1-2; D is possibly TRBD1 (5 bases). The V and J ends lost 0 bases and 7 bases respectively, with 12 bases between them. There are 13 residues in the CDR3. Germline values: CDR1 GTSNPN, CDR2 SVGIG (reference sequence).

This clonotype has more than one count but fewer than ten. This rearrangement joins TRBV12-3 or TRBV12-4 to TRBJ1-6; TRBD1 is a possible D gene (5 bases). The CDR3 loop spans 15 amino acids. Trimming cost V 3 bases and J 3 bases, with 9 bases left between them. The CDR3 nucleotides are TGTGCCAGCAGTTTGGCCAGGGTCTATAATTCACCCCTCCACTTT. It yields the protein CASSLARVYNSPLHF.

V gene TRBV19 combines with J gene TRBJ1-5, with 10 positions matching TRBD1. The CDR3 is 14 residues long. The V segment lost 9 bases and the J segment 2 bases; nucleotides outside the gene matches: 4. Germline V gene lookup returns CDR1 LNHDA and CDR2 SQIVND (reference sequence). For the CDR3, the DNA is TGTGCCAGCAAGGACAGGGGGGGCAATCAGCCCCAGCATTTT. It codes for CASKDRGGNQPQHF.

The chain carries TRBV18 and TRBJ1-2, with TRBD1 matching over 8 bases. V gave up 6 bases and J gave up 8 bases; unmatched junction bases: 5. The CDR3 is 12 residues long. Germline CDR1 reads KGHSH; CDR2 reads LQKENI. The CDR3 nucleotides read TGTGCCAGCTCGCCTGACAGGGGCGGCTACACCTTC. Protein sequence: CASSPDRGGYTF.

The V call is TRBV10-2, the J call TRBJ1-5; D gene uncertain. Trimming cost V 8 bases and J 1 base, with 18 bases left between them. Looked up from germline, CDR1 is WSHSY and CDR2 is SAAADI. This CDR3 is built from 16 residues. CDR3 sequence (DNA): TGCGCCAGCCGCAAAACGGAGTCTCCCAGCAATCAGCCCCAGCATTTT. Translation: CASRKTESPSNQPQHF.

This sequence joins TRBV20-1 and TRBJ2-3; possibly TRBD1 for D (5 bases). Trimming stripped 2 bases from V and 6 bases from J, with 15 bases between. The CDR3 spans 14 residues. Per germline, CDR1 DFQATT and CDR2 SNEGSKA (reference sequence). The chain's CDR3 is CSARIGVTVDTQYF. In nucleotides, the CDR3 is TGCAGTGCTAGAATAGGGGTCACGGTCGATACGCAGTATTTT.

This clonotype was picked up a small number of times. The CDR3 region has the DNA TGCAGTGCTAGCCCATCGGCGGCAGGGGGCCTGACACCCCTCCACTTT. Amino acids: CSASPSAAGGLTPLHF. The chain has TRBV20-1 and TRBJ1-6, with 8 bases matching TRBD1. Per germline, CDR1 DFQATT and CDR2 SNEGSKA (reference sequence). The CDR3 has 16 amino acids. V was pared by 3 bases and J by 11 bases, with 15 bases of the junction left unmatched.

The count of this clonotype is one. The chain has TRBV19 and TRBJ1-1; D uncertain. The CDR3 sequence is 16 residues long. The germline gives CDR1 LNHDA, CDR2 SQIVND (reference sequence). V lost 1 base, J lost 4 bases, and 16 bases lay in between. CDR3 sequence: CASSIAAPRVRTEAFF. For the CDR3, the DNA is TGTGCCAGTAGTATAGCCGCCCCGAGGGTACGCACTGAAGCTTTCTTT.

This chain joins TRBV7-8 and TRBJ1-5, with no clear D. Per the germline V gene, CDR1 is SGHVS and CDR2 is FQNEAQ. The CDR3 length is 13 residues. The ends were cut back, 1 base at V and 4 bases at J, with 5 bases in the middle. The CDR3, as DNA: TGTGCCAGCAGCTTAGGACGAAATCAGCCCCAGCATTTT. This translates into CASSLGRNQPQHF. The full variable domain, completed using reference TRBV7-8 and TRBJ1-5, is GAGVSQSPRYKVAKRGQDVALRCDPISGHVSLFWYQQALGQGPEFLTYFQNEAQLDKSGLPSDRFFAERPEGSVSTLKIQRTQQEDSAVYLCASSLGRNQPQHFGDGTRLSIL.

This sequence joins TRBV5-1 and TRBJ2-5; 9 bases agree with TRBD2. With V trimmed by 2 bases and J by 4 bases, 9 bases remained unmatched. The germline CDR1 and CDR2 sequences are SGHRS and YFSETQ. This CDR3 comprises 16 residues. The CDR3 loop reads CASSFHVSGGLETQYF. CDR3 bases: TGCGCCAGCAGCTTTCATGTGAGCGGGGGGTTAGAGACCCAGTACTTC.

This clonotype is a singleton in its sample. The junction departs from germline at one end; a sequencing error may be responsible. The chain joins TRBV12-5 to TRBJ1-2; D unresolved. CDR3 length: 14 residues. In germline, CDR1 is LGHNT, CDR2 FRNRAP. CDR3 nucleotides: TGTGGTAGTGGTTTGAATGGCCAAGCCGGTGGCTACACCTTC. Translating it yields CGSGLNGQAGGYTF.

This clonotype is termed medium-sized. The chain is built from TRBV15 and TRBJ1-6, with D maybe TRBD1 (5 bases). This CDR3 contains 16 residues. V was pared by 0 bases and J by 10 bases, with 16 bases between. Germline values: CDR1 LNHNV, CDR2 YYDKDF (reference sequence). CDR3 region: CATSRDRDQHRSPLHF. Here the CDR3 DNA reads TGTGCCACCAGCAGAGATAGGGACCAGCATCGGTCACCCCTCCACTTT.